The 14 T cell receptor beta chains reported below all come from one sample, sequenced in a study of blood T cell repertoires in COVID-19. Profiling relied on immunoSEQ multiplex PCR, and the TCRdb table lists in-frame clones only, not all of them. Among roughly 140,000 clones, 65% to 80% were seen once, and the ten largest hold less than 4.5%. Sequences were obtained from peripheral blood. The receptors derive from a man between 60 and 75 years old with acute or convalescent COVID-19.

The CDR3 DNA reads TGTGCCAGCAGCCCAGACAGGGATCGGGAAAAACTGTTTTTT. It codes for CASSPDRDREKLFF. The chain carries TRBV7-9 and TRBJ1-4, with 7 positions matching TRBD1. The V segment lost 5 bases and the J segment 8 bases; nucleotides outside the gene matches: 8. The V gene's germline CDR1 is SEHNR and CDR2 FQNEAQ (reference sequence). CDR3 length: 14 amino acids.

This clone was detected only once. The chain carries TRBV5-4 and TRBJ2-2; 7 bases are shared with TRBD2. The trim removed 2 bases at V and 1 base at J, leaving 5 bases unmatched. Germline V CDR1 and CDR2: SGHNT, YYREEE (reference sequence). This CDR3 region has 16 residues. CDR3 in amino acids: CASSFGASGNTGELFF. CDR3 nucleotides: TGTGCCAGCAGCTTTGGGGCTAGCGGGAACACCGGGGAGCTGTTTTTT.

This sequence joins TRBV4-1 and TRBJ1-1, with a weak D call TRBD1 (6 bases). The CDR3 extends over 15 amino acids. Per germline, CDR1 MGHRA and CDR2 YSYEKL. With 3 bases removed from V and 1 base from J, the gap between germline ends came to 12 bases. The CDR3 DNA reads TGCGCCAGCAGCCATGGCGGGGGGCGGAACACTGAAGCTTTCTTT. Translated: CASSHGGGRNTEAFF.

The chain carries TRBV12-2 and TRBJ2-7; the table names TRBD1, a call not compared with the DNA. TRBV12-2 is flagged as a pseudogene. The CDR3 extends over 22 amino acids. As DNA, the CDR3 is TGTGCAAGTCGACACCGGGACAGGGGTTGTGAGGGAGCGGGGTTTGGCTCCTACGAGCAGTACTTC. Amino acid sequence: CASRHRDRGCEGAGFGSYEQYF.

The J gene is TRBJ2-5, the V gene TRBV7-3, with 8 bases aligning to TRBD1. Per germline, CDR1 SGHTA and CDR2 FQGTGA. Unmatched junction bases numbered 11, after V lost 5 bases and J lost 6 bases. This CDR3 is 15 amino acids long. CDR3 coding DNA: TGTGCCAGCAGCCTCGGGACAGGACCTGAGAAGACCCAGTACTTC. It is translated as CASSLGTGPEKTQYF.

The V gene is TRBV24-1, the J gene TRBJ2-7; D is possibly TRBD2 (6 bases). The V gene's germline CDR1 is KGHDR and CDR2 SFDVKD. V lost 9 bases, J lost 3 bases, and 17 bases lay in between. There are 14 residues in the CDR3. The CDR3 protein is CATFVGGKGYEQYF. CDR3 coding DNA: TGTGCCACCTTCGTCGGGGGAAAGGGCTACGAGCAGTACTTC.

Comments on this clone: This same CDR3 is encoded by further DNA sequences in the sample. The chain employs TRBV2 and TRBJ2-5; no clear D. V dropped 6 bases and J dropped 0 bases, with 2 bases sitting between them. CDR3 size: 11 residues. Germline CDR1 reads SNHLY; CDR2 reads FYNNEI. DNA for the CDR3: TGTGCCAGCAGCTACCAAGAGACCCAGTACTTC. Amino acids: CASSYQETQYF.

The J gene is TRBJ2-4, the V gene TRBV7-9; 9 bases are a match to TRBD1. This CDR3 is built from 15 residues. Germline trimming cut 5 bases from V and 8 bases from J; bases unmatched to any gene: 10. Per the germline V gene, CDR1 is SEHNR and CDR2 is FQNEAQ (reference sequence). CDR3 amino acids: CASSEGTGWVDIQYF. The CDR3 bases are TGTGCCAGCAGCGAAGGGACAGGGTGGGTTGACATTCAGTACTTC.

The rearrangement joins TRBV29-1 to TRBJ2-4; 7 bases match TRBD1. V shed 6 bases, J shed 2 bases, and the junction held 7 bases outside the gene matches. The CDR3 sequence is 14 residues long. Germline V gives CDR1 SQVTM, CDR2 ANQGSEA. CDR3 sequence: CSVLDRESKNIQYF. As DNA, the CDR3 is TGCAGCGTACTAGACAGGGAGTCCAAAAACATTCAGTACTTC.

A few counts support this clone. The genes are TRBV5-7 and TRBJ1-5; weak D call: TRBD1 (6 bases). TRBV5-7 is an ORF; its function is uncertain. V shed 9 bases and J shed 3 bases, with 19 bases lying between them. This CDR3 contains 15 residues. CDR3 coding DNA: TGTGCCACACCCAACGCAGGGGCTACCAATCAGCCCCAGCATTTT. Amino acid sequence: CATPNAGATNQPQHF.

The chain carries TRBV10-2 and TRBJ2-1; 12 positions match TRBD2. V trimming: 5 bases; J trimming: 1 base; junction bases outside the gene matches: 3. CDR1 and CDR2 (germline): WSHSY, SAAADI. This CDR3 is built from 16 residues. CDR3 bases: TGCGCCAGCAGTTTTACTAGCGGGGGGTCCTACAATGAGCAGTTCTTC. Its protein product is CASSFTSGGSYNEQFF.

This chain connects TRBV29-1 to TRBJ2-3; 8 bases fit TRBD1. V lost 5 bases, J lost 0 bases, and 4 bases stayed unmatched. Per the germline V gene, CDR1 is SQVTM and CDR2 is ANQGSEA. There are 14 residues in the CDR3. CDR3 sequence (DNA): TGCAGCGTTTCCAGGGGGCCCAGCACAGATACGCAGTATTTT. It specifies CSVSRGPSTDTQYF.

This rearrangement joins TRBV4-1 to TRBJ2-3; TRBD2 matches 9 bases. CDR3 length: 16 amino acids. V was pared by 2 bases and J by 8 bases, with 11 bases of the junction left unmatched. Germline V gene sequence: CDR1 MGHRA, CDR2 YSYEKL. The chain's CDR3 is CASSQRGTSRVATQYF. The CDR3 coding sequence is TGCGCCAGCAGCCAACGCGGGACTAGCAGAGTAGCTACGCAGTATTTT.

The gene calls are TRBV19 and TRBJ2-2, with 8 bases that match TRBD2. This CDR3 spans 17 amino acids. Per germline, CDR1 LNHDA and CDR2 SQIVND (reference sequence). The ends lost 1 base at V and 1 base at J; junction bases unmatched: 5. CDR3 coding DNA: TGTGCCAGTAGTATAGTTCAACTAGCGGTGAACACCGGGGAGCTGTTTTTT. Translating gives CASSIVQLAVNTGELFF. The entire variable domain, with the rest obtained from reference TRBV19 and TRBJ2-2, is as follows: DGGITQSPKYLFRKEGQNVTLSCEQNLNHDAMYWYRQDPGQGLRLIYYSQIVNDFQKGDIAEGYSVSREKKESFPLTVTSAQKNPTAFYLCASSIVQLAVNTGELFFGEGSRLTVL.